The 4 T cell receptor beta chains reported below all come from one sample, sequenced in a study of blood T cell repertoires in COVID-19. Profiled with immunoSEQ multiplex PCR; TCRdb holds only in-frame clones, not every one. This sample has about 150,000 clones, with 60% to 85% found just once. Sequencing used peripheral blood. Receptor source: a man between 50 and 59 years old with active or convalescent COVID-19.

V and J are TRBV7-3 and TRBJ2-1, with TRBD2 matching 10 bases. From germline, CDR1 is SGHTA and CDR2 FQGTGA. V shed 5 bases, J shed 5 bases, and the junction held 6 bases outside the gene matches. The CDR3 sequence is 15 residues long. CDR3 coding DNA: TGTGCCAGCAGCGGGGCGAGCGGGGGGGACAATGAGCAGTTCTTC. It specifies CASSGASGGDNEQFF.

The rearrangement joins TRBV27 to TRBJ2-7; D may be TRBD2 (6 bases). The germline CDR1 and CDR2 sequences are MNHEY and SMNVEV (reference sequence). There are 14 residues in the CDR3. Trimming shortened V by 0 bases and J by 3 bases, and 9 bases separated the two germline ends. The CDR3 coding sequence is TGTGCCAGCAGTTTATCGCGCGGGGTCTACGAGCAGTACTTC. Translated: CASSLSRGVYEQYF.

The J gene is TRBJ2-7, the V gene TRBV5-1; the match to TRBD2 covers 10 bases. Germline V gives CDR1 SGHRS, CDR2 YFSETQ. The CDR3 has 16 amino acids. With 3 bases clipped from V and 0 bases from J, the junction kept 6 bases outside the gene matches. The CDR3 region has the DNA TGCGCCAGCAGCTGGGGAGCGGGAGGGAGCTCCTACGAGCAGTACTTC. This sequence encodes CASSWGAGGSSYEQYF.

This chain uses TRBV7-9 with TRBJ2-3; 12 bases map to TRBD1. Germline assignment: CDR1 SEHNR and CDR2 FQNEAQ (reference sequence). Trimming removed 5 bases from V and 2 bases from J; junction bases left unmatched: 5. The CDR3 length is 16 residues. The CDR3 region has the DNA TGTGCCAGCAGCGGGGACAGGGGGCGAGCCACAGATACGCAGTATTTT. Translated, it gives CASSGDRGRATDTQYF.